This T cell receptor beta chain came from a study of cytomegalovirus exposure and HLA in healthy donors. Study findings and constraints: Both high specificity and high sensitivity reportedly marked the classifier's diagnosis of cytomegalovirus status. Usually a TCR sequence was rare, but some public TCRs were found in many donors. A subsequent analysis found that TCR clusters from the first cohort also tended to co-occur in the 120 or so validation repertoires, with approximately 95% of cluster scores above 0.

The CDR3 consists of 15 residues. Trimming cost V 1 base and J 1 base, with 8 bases left between them. From germline, CDR1 is LNHNV and CDR2 YYDKDF (reference sequence). The study drew the donors from its approximately 110-subject validation cohort, separate from the approximately 670-subject first cohort. This clone was picked up one time. Its antigen is not identified. Sequencing was performed with immunoSEQ multiplex PCR; in TCRdb, only in-frame clones are kept and a portion is missing. The data show fewer than 350,000 clones, roughly 90% seen once. Sequencing input: PBMCs. The receptor was derived from a woman in her late teens or twenties in good health and CMV-seronegative. The chain joins TRBV15 to TRBJ2-1; TRBD2 is a possible D gene (6 bases). In DNA form, the CDR3 reads TGTGCCACCAGCAGAGGGACTAATTCCTACAATGAGCAGTTCTTC. Protein product: CATSRGTNSYNEQFF.